This TCR beta chain was recovered during a study of regulatory T cells in long-lasting Graves disease. The study's findings and limits: Few sampled subjects may have lowered accuracy. Examination was confined to peripheral blood, excluding thyroid tissue.

Trimming shortened V by 1 base and J by 12 bases, and 16 bases separated the two germline ends. The CDR3 loop spans 13 amino acids. Germline CDR1 reads SGHTA; CDR2 reads FQGNSA. According to the study, TCR beta libraries were built with iRepertoire HTBI primers and CDR3-region Arm-PCR. Via MiXCR, TCRdb re-called the multiplex PCR reads, giving one row per CDR3 protein. The profile shows about 530,000 distinct CDR3 sequences, approximately 16% of them singletons. To note about this clonotype: The antigen is undetermined.

Time point: newly diagnosed GD, antithyroid drugs for less than 3 months. PBMC RNA served as the TCR library source. In addition, the sample was reused for a study of T cells in Graves' hyperthyroidism and ophthalmopathy. Per that paper: Through a model of 13 V-J features, ophthalmopathy was separated from stable hyperthyroidism.

The sample here was peripheral blood mononuclear cells (PBMCs), taken at new diagnosis, from a patient treated with antithyroid drugs. The TCR was taken from a woman aged 35-60 years with Graves disease. The V gene is TRBV7-2, the J gene TRBJ2-7; D is possibly TRBD1 or TRBD2 (5 bases each). The CDR3 loop is CASSLVSGPPTYF. As DNA, the CDR3 is TGTGCCAGCAGCTTAGTGTCGGGACCCCCTACGTACTTC.